This T cell receptor beta chain came from a study of immune cell composition in non-small cell lung cancer (dated by TCRdb to about 2017). With respect to the entire study: To assign histologic subtype, which was mostly lung adenocarcinoma or squamous cell carcinoma, H&E was combined with p63, CK5, Napsin A and TTF-1 immunohistochemistry. Adaptive Biotechnologies TCR-beta sequencing was carried out on 34 paired NSCLC tumour and non-adjacent lung specimens, as well as on 26 tumour-only specimens. Supplementary cohort #1 consisted of 10 lung adenocarcinoma cases with paired tumour/lung TCR-beta sequencing and with TIL populations generated to assess tumour reactivity. The subtype comparisons left out a few tumour specimens with TCR-beta data because those specimens were rare histological subtypes. Broader findings and caveats from the paper: Across about nine adenocarcinoma cases, TIL tumour reactivity correlated strongly with maximal tumour-associated clone frequency but not with overall clonality. Smoking pack-years did not significantly correlate with tumour TCR-beta clonality. The reactivity cohort included only ten to eleven cases, and whether tumour-reactive clones share sequences with the dominant in vivo tumour-associated clones was not shown. Tumour-associated clones >0.5% occurred in nearly half of NSCLC cases: around 32% of adenocarcinomas versus 75% to 80% of squamous carcinomas. Compared with lung adenocarcinoma tumours, lung squamous cell carcinoma showed significantly higher Top 10 clone scores and productive clonality.

Genomic DNA was isolated with the QIAamp DNA kit from frozen aliquots of single-cell suspensions that had not been sorted. Surgically resected non-small cell lung cancer tissue was used for the tumour samples. Tissues arrived within 2 hours of resection and were immediately processed into single-cell suspensions. Tissue was broken up mechanically, digested enzymatically with DNase I, collagenase I and hyaluronidase for roughly 28 minutes at 37 degrees C, and then filtered and RBC-lysed. Deletion took 8 bases off V and 6 bases off J, with a span of 17 bases between the germline ends. The CDR3 covers 13 residues, taking in both the cysteine and the phenylalanine. Only the CDR3 DNA stays, 39 bases, in frame from base 1. In the germline V gene (reference sequence), CDR1 corresponds to MNHNY and CDR2 to SVGAGI. A two-step multiplex PCR was used to amplify TCR-beta CDR3 regions from genomic DNA, and Illumina-compatible adaptors were added in the second step. TCR-beta immunosequencing was carried out on an Illumina platform through the commercial immunoSEQ service. In the source study's methods: Repertoires were described by productive clonality and by Top 10 Clones, which is the percentage of T-cell templates coming from the ten most frequent sequences. Productive clonality ranged from 0 to 1, with 1 indicating a monoclonal population. Tumour-associated clones were defined as sequences comprising at least 0.1% of tumour T-cell templates but absent from matched non-adjacent lung, identified via log10 scatter plots. Student's t-tests were used for two-group comparisons, ANOVA for comparisons across stages, and linear regression for relationships, with analyses done in GraphPad Prism7 and R. As stored in TCRdb, this immuneACCESS dataset retains in-frame rearrangements with V and J assigned. A fraction of the clones does not appear; measured against another copy, unresolved V genes explain less than half of the discrepancy, and the remainder lacks a known reason. The V and J calls and the clone size are those of that table, but D and trimming were determined from the DNA. Recorded for this sample are several thousand clones; 60% to 75% of them occurred a single time. Together, the top ten hold 20% of the sample.

On this clone: The antigen this receptor binds is unknown. Base qualities are not at hand, and no much larger clone is one base apart.

The chain links TRBV6-6 with TRBJ2-7, with TRBD1 perhaps the D gene, on 6 matching bases. Specimen: lung tumor tissue. The receptor was isolated from a human donor with non-small cell lung cancer. Read as DNA, the sequence is TGTGCCAGCTCATTATCAGGGGTGGGCGAGCAGTACTTC. Translation gives CASSLSGVGEQYF.